This T cell receptor (beta chain) was sequenced for a study of monozygotic twins with inflammatory bowel disease (dated by TCRdb to about 2019). Regarding the research as a whole: In total, approximately 30 monozygotic twin pairs made up the full study: 19 Danish pairs, all IBD-discordant, plus nine German pairs, of which four were IBD-concordant and five were IBD-discordant. The search for disease-associated traits relied mainly on comparing, within discordant pairs, IBD patients with their genetically identical healthy co-twins. Each individual had, on average, about 151 000 unique TCRalpha sequences and 181 000 unique TCRbeta sequences available for analysis. What the research found in general, with its limitations: Measured by the inverse Simpson index, TCRbeta repertoire diversity was lower in IBD patients than in their healthy co-twins. Differing immunosuppressive treatments among patients may have added background noise and inter-individual variability to the repertoires. Compared with healthy twins, IBD patients had fewer clonotypes in common with other individuals, a difference most pronounced in patients showing signs of disease activity. The results gave no support for a single strong signal or clonotype linked to IBD. No difference in repertoire similarity was observed between concordant and discordant twins, possibly owing to limited statistical power. The analysis was unable to tell apart different T cell subtypes.

From its cysteine to its phenylalanine, the CDR3 spans 15 amino acids. A DNA sequence was not provided. The germline V gene (reference sequence) provides CDR1 LGHDT and CDR2 YNNKEL. From each donor, an approximately 2.7 ml peripheral blood sample was collected into PAXgene tubes and kept at -80 degrees C. Without any T cell sorting, total RNA was extracted from whole blood using the PAXgene blood miRNA kit on an automated QIAcube. Peripheral blood from monozygotic twin pairs who were concordant or discordant for inflammatory bowel disease underwent deep TCRalpha and TCRbeta repertoire profiling using unique molecular barcoding. Smoking habits were recorded for all twin pairs, and individuals were classified as current, former or never smokers. The method was 5' RACE. The input for every TCR library was 3500 ng of total RNA. cDNA was synthesized with SMARTScribe reverse transcriptase in eight separate reactions per sample. During cDNA synthesis, template switching introduced unique molecular identifiers that contained a 6-nucleotide sample barcode. TCRalpha and TCRbeta cDNA was amplified in two nested PCRs of roughly 16 and 10 cycles, and bead purification was carried out after each PCR. Before amplification, the cDNA was treated with uracil DNA-glycosylase and purified using the QIAquick PCR purification kit. The second PCR added Illumina TruSeq-compatible adapters along with sample-specific barcodes. TapeStation and Qubit were used to check library quality and concentration, and 5 ng of each library went into the pool. The pooled libraries were sequenced with 2 x 100 bp reads and custom sequencing primers on an Illumina HiSeq2500 single-index Rapid Run. On the study's bioinformatics: PCR and sequencing errors were corrected by UMI-based consensus assembly using MiGEC version 1.2.6. MiXCR version 2.1.1 was used for V(D)J alignment, clonotype assembly and CDR3 extraction. To normalise gene usage, clonotype sharing and MAIT/NKT TCR abundance, the top 1000, 10 000 and 20 000 clonotypes in each sample were analysed. Diversity was computed as the inverse Simpson index with the vegan R package after downsampling to 27 000 UMIs. Paired Mann-Whitney U tests were applied to discordant twin pairs, with Benjamini-Hochberg correction for multiple testing. TCRdb reprocessed the sequencing reads and holds a single record per CDR3 protein sequence, with no DNA. The authors' filters were not applied to this entry. This sample's clone table shows approximately 330,000 distinct CDR3 sequences. Together, the top ten hold roughly 2% of the sample.

Comment on this clonotype: The clone's antigen remains unknown.

The material sequenced was blood. This receptor was taken from a human donor with ulcerative colitis or Crohn's disease, or a healthy co-twin of an affected twin (not recorded which). Rearrangement joined TRBV3-1 to TRBJ2-1; the D call of TRBD2 rests on TCRdb alone, since no DNA is present to check it. The CDR3 region: CASSQDPAGGNEQFF.